This TCR beta chain was captured in a study of T cells in Graves' hyperthyroidism and ophthalmopathy. This clonotype was seen many times. TCR beta CDR3 sequences were amplified from RNA transcripts. TCR CDR3 underwent first-round RT-PCR with the HTBI primer set. TCRdb processed the multiplex PCR reads anew with MiXCR; each CDR3 protein has one entry. The sample has approximately 480,000 distinct CDR3 sequences; less than 25% are singletons. The clonotype originates from a man between 18 and 29 years old with Graves' hyperthyroidism. The sequenced material came from blood.

In DNA, the CDR3 is TGTGCCAGCAGTTCCGGGACAGGGAGGCAAGAGACCCAGTACTTC. This encodes CASSSGTGRQETQYF. This sequence joins TRBV12-3 or TRBV12-4 and TRBJ2-5, with 9 bases that match TRBD1. The CDR3 runs 15 residues. Trimming cost V 4 bases and J 2 bases; bases outside gene matches: 5.